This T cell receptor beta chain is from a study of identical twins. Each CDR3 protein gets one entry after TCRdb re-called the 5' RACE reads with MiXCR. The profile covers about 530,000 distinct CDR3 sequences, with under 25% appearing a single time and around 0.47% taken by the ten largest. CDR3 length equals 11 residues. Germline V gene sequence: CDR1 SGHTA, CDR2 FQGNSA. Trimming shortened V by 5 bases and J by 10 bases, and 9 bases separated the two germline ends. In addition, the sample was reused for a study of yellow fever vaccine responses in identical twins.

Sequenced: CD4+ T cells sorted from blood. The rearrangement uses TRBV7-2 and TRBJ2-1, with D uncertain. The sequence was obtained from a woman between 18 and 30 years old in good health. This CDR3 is CASSQRTEQFF. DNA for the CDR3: TGTGCCAGCAGCCAGAGGACGGAGCAGTTCTTC.